This TCR beta chain originates from a study of CXCR3-negative and CXCR3-positive naive CD8 T cells. This CDR3 contains 16 residues. From germline, CDR1 is SEHNR and CDR2 FQNEAQ (reference sequence). With UMI labels, 5' RACE was used to prepare the TRB cDNA libraries. TCRdb reprocessed the 5' RACE reads and stores each CDR3 protein as one record, lacking DNA. This sample carries about 56,000 distinct CDR3 sequences, with under 25% going to the ten biggest clones. The genes are TRBV7-9 and TRBJ2-7; there is no DNA to check the TCRdb D call of TRBD1. The sequence derives from a human donor in good health. Some clones in this sample may be carry-over from other donors' samples. Sequenced material: memory CD8+ T cells from blood. CDR3 protein: CASSLAFAGGIDEQYF.